The T cell receptor (beta chain) under discussion was sequenced for a study of T cells in women clearing cervical HPV infection. Clones were sequenced by immunoSEQ multiplex PCR, and TCRdb holds only the in-frame ones, with some missing. The table counts about 12,000 clones; roughly 25% lies in the top ten. Cervical HPV DNA detected by MY09/MY11 PCR, typed by dot-blot. Findings of the study overall: Each sample's T-cell count was unknown, possibly confounding richness.

With regard to this clone: Its target is not known.

The sequence was collected from a woman between 18 and 70 years old with a cervical HPV16 infection that either progressed to CIN3+ or cleared (not recorded which). The sample taken for sequencing was blood buffy coat.

The part of the CDR3 DNA that was read is TGTGCCAGCAGCGAGAGCGGGAGGTCGAACAATGAG. This encodes CASSESGRSNNE. The whole CDR3 protein reads CASSESGRSNNEQFF. The rearrangement links TRBV7-3 to TRBJ2-1; 9 positions match TRBD2. The read ends 3 residues early relative to the CDR3; the germline J gene fills the gap. The germline V gene encodes CDR1 SGHTA and CDR2 FQGTGA. With 5 bases clipped from V and 5 bases from J, the junction kept 7 bases outside the gene matches. The CDR3 extends over 15 amino acids.